A selection of T cell receptor beta chains follows, all from one sample in a study of T cell responses to AZD1222 COVID-19 vaccine. This table comes from immunoSEQ multiplex PCR, and its TCRdb copy is limited to in-frame clones, with some not included. The sample shows about 140,000 clones, 90% to 95% of them seen only once. Specimen: peripheral blood, collected 28 days after the second AZD1222 dose. These receptors were collected from an adult who received the AZD1222 COVID-19 vaccine. The CDR3 runs from the conserved cysteine through the conserved F or W. A D gene is named only where the DNA matches it firmly. Clone sizes are given selectively: once, few, many, or a class where the clone is expanded.

V	size	J	D	DNA	CDR3
TRBV6-6	NA	TRBJ2-3	TRBD1	TGTGCCAGCAGGTACTCCGGGACAGGGAAAGATACGCAGTATTTT	CASRYSGTGKDTQYF
TRBV7-2	NA	TRBJ1-6	NA	TGTGCCAGCAGCTTTTTGGCAGGAGCGAATTCACCCCTCCACTTT	CASSFLAGANSPLHF
TRBV7-6	NA	TRBJ1-2	NA	TGTGCCAGCAGCCCTCAAATGTCCGGGACAAGCATCCATGCGGGCTACACCTTC	CASSPQMSGTSIHAGYTF
TRBV6-1	NA	TRBJ1-2	TRBD1	TGTGCCAGCAGTGAATGGGACAGTAACTATGGCTACACCTTC	CASSEWDSNYGYTF
TRBV19	NA	TRBJ2-3	NA	TGTGCCAGTAGTATTCAGGGAACAGATACGCAGTATTTT	CASSIQGTDTQYF
TRBV6-5	once	TRBJ2-5	NA	TGTGCCAGCAGTTCACGAGGGGGAGAGACCCAGTACTTC	CASSSRGGETQYF
TRBV7-3	NA	TRBJ2-3	NA	TGTGCCAGCAGTCCTACCGGGTCTATCACAGATACGCAGTATTTT	CASSPTGSITDTQYF
TRBV3-1/TRBV3-2	NA	TRBJ1-1	NA	TGTGCCAGCAGCCAGGAGATCATGAACACTGAAGCTTTCTTT	CASSQEIMNTEAFF
TRBV5-1	NA	TRBJ1-6	NA	TGCGCCAGCAGCTGGGGGGCAGGGGTTCCTGGGAATTCACCCCTCCACTTT	CASSWGAGVPGNSPLHF
TRBV15	few	TRBJ1-5	NA	TGTGCCACCAGCACCATACAGGAATATAGCAATCAGCCCCAGCATTTT	CATSTIQEYSNQPQHF
TRBV27	NA	TRBJ2-1	NA	TGTGCCAGCAGTTTTAACGGAGACGAGCAGTTCTTC	CASSFNGDEQFF
TRBV18	NA	TRBJ1-1	TRBD1	TGTGCCAGCTCACCACCGGGGTCGGGACAGGGGGCGTCTGAAGCTTTCTTT	CASSPPGSGQGASEAFF
TRBV21-1	NA	TRBJ2-3	NA	TGTGCCAGCAGCATGAGCGGGGTAGCGAGCACAGATACGCAGTATTTT	CASSMSGVASTDTQYF
TRBV7-7	NA	TRBJ1-3	NA	TGTGCTAGCAGCTTAGACGGTTCGATCTCTGGAAACACCATATATTTT	CASSLDGSISGNTIYF
TRBV27	NA	TRBJ1-1	NA	TGTGCCAGCAGTTTACCAGGGAACACTGAAGCTTTCTTT	CASSLPGNTEAFF
TRBV7-2	NA	TRBJ2-1	NA	TGTGCCAGCAGCTTTCGTCCAGCTACCTACAATGAGCAGTTCTTC	CASSFRPATYNEQFF
TRBV5-6	NA	TRBJ1-1	NA	TGTGCCAGCAGCTGGAGCCAACTGGCGACGGAGATGGGGACTGAAGCTTTCTTT	CASSWSQLATEMGTEAFF
TRBV10-3	NA	TRBJ1-2	NA	TGTGCCATCAGACAGGGCCGTGGCTACACCTTC	CAIRQGRGYTF
TRBV6-5	NA	TRBJ2-3	TRBD2	TGTGCCACTCAAACTCGCGGGGGGGCCCCAGATACGCAGTATTTT	CATQTRGGAPDTQYF
TRBV2	NA	TRBJ1-5	NA	TGTGCCAGCAGTTACAGTCTCCCTTGGGATCAGCCCCAGCATTTT	CASSYSLPWDQPQHF
TRBV19	NA	TRBJ1-5	TRBD1	TGTGCCAGTAGTTCCCCCGGGGACAGGGAGGATCAGCCCCAGCATTTT	CASSSPGDREDQPQHF
TRBV6-1	few	TRBJ1-2	NA	TGTGCCAGCAGTGAAGCTTTGTCGGGCATCCAATATGGCTACACCTTC	CASSEALSGIQYGYTF
TRBV5-1	once	TRBJ2-5	NA	TGCGCCAGCAGCTTGAGAGGGGAACCCCATAGGAAAGAGACCCAGTACTTC	CASSLRGEPHRKETQYF
TRBV6-5	NA	TRBJ1-5	NA	TGTGCCAGCAGGGGGGAAATGCGTCAGCCCCAGCATTTT	CASRGEMRQPQHF
TRBV5-1	NA	TRBJ1-6	NA	TGCGCCAGCAGCTTTGGACCGGCAAATAATTCACCCCTCCACTTT	CASSFGPANNSPLHF
TRBV7-2	once	TRBJ1-3	NA	TGTGCCAGCAGCTACAGGGCGGTCGGAAACACCATATATTTT	CASSYRAVGNTIYF
TRBV19	NA	TRBJ1-5	NA	TGTGCCAGTACCCCCGGGGGAGGGAGAGGCAATCAGCCCCAGCATTTT	CASTPGGGRGNQPQHF
TRBV5-1	NA	TRBJ2-3	NA	TGCGCCAGCAGCTTGGTCGGGACTGAACATACGCAGTATTTT	CASSLVGTEHTQYF
TRBV3-1/TRBV3-2	once	TRBJ2-3	TRBD2	TGTGCCAGCAGCCACGGGGGGGGCACAGATACGCAGTATTTT	CASSHGGGTDTQYF
TRBV5-4	NA	TRBJ2-5	NA	TGTGCCAGCACCTCTACAGGGGGGGTAGAGACCCAGTACTTC	CASTSTGGVETQYF
TRBV5-4	NA	TRBJ1-2	NA	TGTGCCAGCAGCTTGGAGGGTGGACGGGGCTATGGCTACACCTTC	CASSLEGGRGYGYTF
TRBV4-1	NA	TRBJ1-5	NA	TGCGCCAGCAGCCCCCAGTTTAGCAATCAGCCCCAGCATTTT	CASSPQFSNQPQHF
TRBV7-8	NA	TRBJ1-2	TRBD1	TGTGCCAGCAGCACCCCGGGACAGGGAGTGTATGGCTACACCTTC	CASSTPGQGVYGYTF
TRBV30	NA	TRBJ2-3	NA	TGTGCCTGGAGTGTTGACGAACACACAGATACGCAGTATTTT	CAWSVDEHTDTQYF
TRBV12-3/TRBV12-4	NA	TRBJ2-7	NA	TGTGCCAGCACAACAGGCGGCGAGCAGTACTTC	CASTTGGEQYF
TRBV2	NA	TRBJ1-5	TRBD1	TGTGCCAGCGGCACAGGGGGAAATCAGCCCCAGCATTTT	CASGTGGNQPQHF
TRBV29-1	once	TRBJ2-5	NA	TGCAGCGTTGACAGGCTCGAGACCCAGTACTTC	CSVDRLETQYF
TRBV10-1	NA	TRBJ1-1	NA	TGCGCCAGCAGTGAAATGTCAGACACTGAAGCTTTCTTT	CASSEMSDTEAFF
TRBV29-1	NA	TRBJ2-1	NA	TGCAGCGTTGGACAGATTGACGGGAATGAGCAGTTCTTC	CSVGQIDGNEQFF
TRBV28	NA	TRBJ1-5	NA	TGTGCCAGCAGTATCCCCAGGGTTGGGGTTCAGCCCCAGCATTTT	CASSIPRVGVQPQHF
TRBV12-3/TRBV12-4	NA	TRBJ2-3	NA	TGTGCCAGCAGTCGTGCTGGTGCGGATACGCAGTATTTT	CASSRAGADTQYF
TRBV4-1	NA	TRBJ1-4	NA	TGCGCCAGCAGCCAAGCGAGAGCGGAAAAACTGTTTTTT	CASSQARAEKLFF
TRBV30	NA	TRBJ2-2	NA	TGTGCCTGGACCGTCGGGACGGCGAACACCGGGGAGCTGTTTTTT	CAWTVGTANTGELFF
TRBV19	NA	TRBJ1-1	TRBD1	TGTGCCAGTAGTATCTTGGGCAGGGGGATTGGAACTGAAGCTTTCTTT	CASSILGRGIGTEAFF
TRBV5-6	NA	TRBJ1-2	NA	TGTGCCAGCACCATGGGGGGGAATGGCTACACCTTC	CASTMGGNGYTF
TRBV5-6	NA	TRBJ1-2	NA	TGTGCCAGCAGCTTGTCAGGGTACCCTAACTATGGCTACACCTTC	CASSLSGYPNYGYTF
TRBV28	NA	TRBJ2-7	NA	TGTGCCAGCAGTTTGGGATTCACCTACGAGCAGTACTTC	CASSLGFTYEQYF
TRBV28	NA	TRBJ1-2	NA	TGTGCCAGCAGTTTAGATCTCAGGGGATCTGGGGGGCCATATGGCTACACCTTC	CASSLDLRGSGGPYGYTF
TRBV7-9	NA	TRBJ2-3	NA	TGTGCCAGCAGCCCCACCCACGGACCTAGCACAGATACGCAGTATTTT	CASSPTHGPSTDTQYF